The present entry profiles one TCR beta chain with its context. This specimen belongs to a study of blood T cell repertoires in COVID-19. In the study overall: Sites in the United States, Italy and Spain provided acute and convalescent COVID-19 samples. From T cells, B-cell-depleted T cells, or PBMCs came the material, which was cDNA or gDNA.

TCRdb's table, derived via immunoSEQ multiplex PCR, lists solely in-frame clones and lacks some. The table shows about 140,000 clones, with roughly four fifths occurring only once. The receptor's source is a woman of 80 years or more with acute or convalescent COVID-19. The sequenced sample was peripheral blood.

For the CDR3, the DNA is TGCGCCAGCAGCAACCAGGGTCGACACGAGCAGTACTTC. Its translation is CASSNQGRHEQYF. The chain joins TRBV5-1 to TRBJ2-7; D perhaps matches TRBD1 (5 bases). CDR1 is SGHRS, CDR2 YFSETQ, per germline. The length of the CDR3 is 13 residues. V was clipped by 4 bases and J by 5 bases, with 13 bases between them.